These 3 T cell receptor beta chains were sequenced from one sample in a study of blood T cell repertoires in COVID-19. Sequenced by immunoSEQ multiplex PCR; TCRdb stores in-frame clones only, minus some. Among around 450,000 clones listed, around 87% were seen once. Sequencing was carried out using PBMCs or T cells enriched from blood (not recorded which). Receptors originate from a woman between 18 and 29 years old who had recovered from COVID-19.

The chain has TRBV19 and TRBJ2-1; D is unresolved. Germline values: CDR1 LNHDA, CDR2 SQIVND (reference sequence). This CDR3 is built from 14 residues. V lost 10 bases and J lost 4, with 17 bases in between. CDR3: CATQRQASYNEQFF. The CDR3 DNA is TGTGCCACCCAACGGCAGGCATCGTACAATGAGCAGTTCTTC.

The chain joins TRBV11-3 to TRBJ1-5, with a tentative D call TRBD1 (5 bases). The V and J ends lost 1 base and 0 bases respectively, with 16 bases between them. Germline-derived CDR1 and CDR2 are SGHNT and YENEEA. This CDR3 comprises 18 residues. CDR3 region: CASSLAPTVKYSNQPQHF. The CDR3 region has the DNA TGTGCCAGCAGCTTAGCCCCGACAGTTAAGTATAGCAATCAGCCCCAGCATTTT.

The chain links TRBV27 to TRBJ1-1; D possibly corresponds to TRBD1 (5 bases). Trimming left V 5 bases short and J 10 bases short, with 14 bases between. The CDR3 is 12 amino acids. Germline CDR1 reads MNHEY; CDR2 reads SMNVEV (reference sequence). The CDR3 nucleotides are TGTGCCAGCAGTGGAAGGGGTCTAGTAGCTTTCTTT. This gives the protein CASSGRGLVAFF.